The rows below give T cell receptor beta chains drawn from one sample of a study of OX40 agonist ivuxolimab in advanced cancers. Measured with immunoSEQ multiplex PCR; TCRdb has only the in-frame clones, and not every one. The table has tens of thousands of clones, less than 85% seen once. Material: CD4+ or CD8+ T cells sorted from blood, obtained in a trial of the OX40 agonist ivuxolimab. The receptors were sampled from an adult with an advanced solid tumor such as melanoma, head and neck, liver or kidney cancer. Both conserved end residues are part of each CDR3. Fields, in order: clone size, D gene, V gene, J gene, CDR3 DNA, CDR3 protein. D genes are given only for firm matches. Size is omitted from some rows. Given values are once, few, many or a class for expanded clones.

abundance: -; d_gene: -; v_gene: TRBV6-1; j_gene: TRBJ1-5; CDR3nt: TGTGCCAGCAACATCCGGTATAATCAGCCCCAGCATTTT; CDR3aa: CASNIRYNQPQHF
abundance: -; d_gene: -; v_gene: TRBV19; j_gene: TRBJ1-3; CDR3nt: TGTGCCATTCCTACCCGACGGCAGGGAGGGGAAAACACCATATATTTT; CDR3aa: CAIPTRRQGGENTIYF
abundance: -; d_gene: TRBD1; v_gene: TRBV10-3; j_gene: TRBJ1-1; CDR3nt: TGTGCCATCAGTGAGTCTCACAGACAGGGGACAGCTTTCTTT; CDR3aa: CAISESHRQGTAFF
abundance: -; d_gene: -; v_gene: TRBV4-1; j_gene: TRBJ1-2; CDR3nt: TGCGCCAGCAGCCAACCGACAACCGGGAGCAACTATGGCTACACCTTC; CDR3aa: CASSQPTTGSNYGYTF
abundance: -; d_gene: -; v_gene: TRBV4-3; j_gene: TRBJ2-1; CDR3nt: TGCGCCAGCAGCCAGGGCATCCAGCCCTACAATGAGCAGTTCTTC; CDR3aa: CASSQGIQPYNEQFF
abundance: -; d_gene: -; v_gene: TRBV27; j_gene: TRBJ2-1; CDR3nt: TGTGCCAGCAGCCTCCGGGGTAAAAGCGTCTTC; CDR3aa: CASSLRGKSVF
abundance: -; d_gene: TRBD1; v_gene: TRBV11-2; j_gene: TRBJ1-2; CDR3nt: TGTGCCAGCAGTTTGGGACAGGGGTACTATGGCTACACCTTC; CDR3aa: CASSLGQGYYGYTF
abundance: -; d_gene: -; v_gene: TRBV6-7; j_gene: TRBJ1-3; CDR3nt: TGTGCCGCGCTAGGGGGAGAGTGTCTCTCTGGAAACACCATATATTTT; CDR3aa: CAALGGECLSGNTIYF
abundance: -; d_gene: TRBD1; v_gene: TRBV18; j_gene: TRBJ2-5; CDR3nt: TGTGCCAGCTCATTGACAGGGGGCCGGGAGACCCAGTACTTC; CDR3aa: CASSLTGGRETQYF
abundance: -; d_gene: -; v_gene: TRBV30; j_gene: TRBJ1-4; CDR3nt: TGTGCCTGGACCCCGGACTTTAATGAAAAACTGTTTTTT; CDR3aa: CAWTPDFNEKLFF
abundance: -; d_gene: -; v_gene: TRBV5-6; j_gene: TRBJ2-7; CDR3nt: TGTGCCAGCAGCCACCCGCAGGGTTGGTACGAGCAGTACTTC; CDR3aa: CASSHPQGWYEQYF
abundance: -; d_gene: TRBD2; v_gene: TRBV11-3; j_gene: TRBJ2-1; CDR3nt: TGTGCCAGCAGCTCCGCCAAGTCGGGACTAGGTCAAGGAGGTGATGAGCAGTTCTTC; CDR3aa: CASSSAKSGLGQGGDEQFF
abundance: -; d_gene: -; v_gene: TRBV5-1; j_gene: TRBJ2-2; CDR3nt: TGCGCCAGCAGCCAGCTGAGGGGGGACACCGGGGAGCTGTTTTTT; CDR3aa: CASSQLRGDTGELFF
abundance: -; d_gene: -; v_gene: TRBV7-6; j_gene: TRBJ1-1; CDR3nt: TGTGCCAGCAGCTTAGCAAGCCAGGGCCTCACTGAAGCTTTCTTT; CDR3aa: CASSLASQGLTEAFF
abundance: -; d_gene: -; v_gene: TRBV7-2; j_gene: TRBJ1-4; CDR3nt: TGTGCCAGCAGCTTTTATGGGGCGGACGATGAAAAACTGTTTTTT; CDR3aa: CASSFYGADDEKLFF
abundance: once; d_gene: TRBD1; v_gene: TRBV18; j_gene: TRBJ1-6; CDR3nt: TGTGCCAGCTCACCTTCTACCGGGACAGGGGAGTCACCCCTCCACTTT; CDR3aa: CASSPSTGTGESPLHF
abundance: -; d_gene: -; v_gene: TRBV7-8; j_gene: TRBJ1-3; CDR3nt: TGTGCCAGCAGCTTAGCGCGGGGAATCCGACCTGGAAACACCATATATTTT; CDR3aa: CASSLARGIRPGNTIYF
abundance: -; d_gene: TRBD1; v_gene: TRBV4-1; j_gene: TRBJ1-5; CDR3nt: TGCGCCAGCAGCTCGGGACAGGGGCCTCGGGGTCAGCCCCAGCATTTT; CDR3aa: CASSSGQGPRGQPQHF
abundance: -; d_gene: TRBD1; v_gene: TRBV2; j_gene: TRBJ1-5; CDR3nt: TGTGCCAGCAGTGACCGGACAGGCGCCTATCAGCCCCAGCATTTT; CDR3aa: CASSDRTGAYQPQHF
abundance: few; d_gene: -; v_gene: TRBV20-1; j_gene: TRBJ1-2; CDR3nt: TGCAGTGTACGAGAGGGCTACACCTTC; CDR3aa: CSVREGYTF
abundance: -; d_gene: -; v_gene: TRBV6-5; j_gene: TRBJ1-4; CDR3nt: TGTGCCAGCAGTTACTCAGGCACTCCCGAAAAACTGTTTTTT; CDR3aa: CASSYSGTPEKLFF
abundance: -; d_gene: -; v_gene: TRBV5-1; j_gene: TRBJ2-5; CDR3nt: TGCGCCAGCAGCTTGGTAGCAGGAAAGGAGACCCAGTACTTC; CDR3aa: CASSLVAGKETQYF
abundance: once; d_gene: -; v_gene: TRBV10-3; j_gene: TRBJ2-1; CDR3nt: TGTGCCATCAGTGAGTCGACCACGAGCTCCTACAATGAGCAGTTCTTC; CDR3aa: CAISESTTSSYNEQFF
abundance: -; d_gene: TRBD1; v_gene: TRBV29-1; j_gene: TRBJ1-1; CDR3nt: TGCAGCGTTGATGACAGGGGTCGCACTGAAGCTTTCTTT; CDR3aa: CSVDDRGRTEAFF
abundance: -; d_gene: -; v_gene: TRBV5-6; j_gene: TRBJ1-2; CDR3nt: TGTGCCAGCAGCCCCCCCGACAGGAACTATGGCTACACCTTC; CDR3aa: CASSPPDRNYGYTF
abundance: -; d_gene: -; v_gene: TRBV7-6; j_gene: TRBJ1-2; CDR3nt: TGTGCCAGCAGCTTAGCGCTCGGGAATGGCTACACCTTC; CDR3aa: CASSLALGNGYTF
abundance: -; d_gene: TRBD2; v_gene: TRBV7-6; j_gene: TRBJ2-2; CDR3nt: TGTGCCAGCAGCTTGAATAGCGGGGGGACCGGGGAGCTGTTTTTT; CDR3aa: CASSLNSGGTGELFF
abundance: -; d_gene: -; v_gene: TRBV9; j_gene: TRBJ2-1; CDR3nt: TGTGCCAGCAGCGTAGATCAGGTCAATGAGCAGTTCTTC; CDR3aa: CASSVDQVNEQFF
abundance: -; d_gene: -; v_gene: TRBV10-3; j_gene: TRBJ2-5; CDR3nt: TGTGCCATCAGTGAGTCTGGACAGAGTCAAGAGACCCAGTACTTC; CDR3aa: CAISESGQSQETQYF
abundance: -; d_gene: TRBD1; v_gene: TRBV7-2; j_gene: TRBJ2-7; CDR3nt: TGTGCCAGCAGCTTCGACAGGGGGCGGCAGTACTTC; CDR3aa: CASSFDRGRQYF
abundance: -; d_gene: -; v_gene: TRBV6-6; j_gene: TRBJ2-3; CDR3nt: TGTGCCAGCAGTCCCCGAGGACGCGCCGCGGAGGATACGCAGTATTTT; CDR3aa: CASSPRGRAAEDTQYF
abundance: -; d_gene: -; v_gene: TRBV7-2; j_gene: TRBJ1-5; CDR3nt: TGTGCCAGCAGCTTAGGAGGGCGGCCTAGCAATCAGCCCCAGCATTTT; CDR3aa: CASSLGGRPSNQPQHF
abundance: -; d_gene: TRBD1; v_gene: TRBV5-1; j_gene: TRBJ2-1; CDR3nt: TGCGCCAGCAGCCCCGGGACAGGGGGCGATGAGCAGTTCTTC; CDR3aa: CASSPGTGGDEQFF
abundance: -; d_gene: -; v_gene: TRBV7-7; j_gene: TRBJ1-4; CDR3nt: TGTGCCAGCAGCCAAAGGTCAGGGGCTGGAGAAAAACTGTTTTTT; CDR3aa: CASSQRSGAGEKLFF
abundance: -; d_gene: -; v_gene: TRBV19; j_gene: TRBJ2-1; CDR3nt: TGTGCCACCTCTGCCGGGCAGCCGGGGAATGAGCAGTTCTTC; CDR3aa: CATSAGQPGNEQFF
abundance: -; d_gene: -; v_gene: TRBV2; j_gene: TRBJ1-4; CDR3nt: TGTGCCAGCACCTTTGCCGTGGAGAACCTCAAAGTCGCGTTT; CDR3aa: CASTFAVENLKVAF
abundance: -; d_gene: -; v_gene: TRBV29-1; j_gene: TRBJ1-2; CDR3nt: TGCAGCGTTGGAGGTCTGTCCCCGGGCTATGGCTACACCTTC; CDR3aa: CSVGGLSPGYGYTF
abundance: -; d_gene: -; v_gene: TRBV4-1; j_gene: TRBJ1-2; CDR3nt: TGCGCCAGCAGCCCCGTTTATCGGGAGAAATTGGGTTTCGGCTACACCTTC; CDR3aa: CASSPVYREKLGFGYTF
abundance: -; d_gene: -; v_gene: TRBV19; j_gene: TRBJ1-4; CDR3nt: TGTGCCAGTAGTATTACTGGGCCCCGGGGAGTAAATGAAAAACTGTTTTTT; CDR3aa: CASSITGPRGVNEKLFF
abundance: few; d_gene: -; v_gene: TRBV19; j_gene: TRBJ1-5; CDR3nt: TGTGCCAGTAGTATCGGCCCATGGAGGGAGGTTCAGCCCCAGCATTTT; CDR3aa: CASSIGPWREVQPQHF
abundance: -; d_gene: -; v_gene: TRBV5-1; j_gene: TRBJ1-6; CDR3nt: TGCGCCAGCAGCTTGAACGTGAAGGATAATTCACCCCTCCACTTT; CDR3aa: CASSLNVKDNSPLHF
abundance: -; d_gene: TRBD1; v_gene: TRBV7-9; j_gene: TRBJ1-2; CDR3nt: TGTGCCATATCCGAGGGACAGAACTATGGCTACACCTTC; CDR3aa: CAISEGQNYGYTF
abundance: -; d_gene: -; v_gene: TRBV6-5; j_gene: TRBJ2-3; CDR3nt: TGTGCCAGCAAAGGATACGGGTACACAGATACGCAGTATTTT; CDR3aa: CASKGYGYTDTQYF
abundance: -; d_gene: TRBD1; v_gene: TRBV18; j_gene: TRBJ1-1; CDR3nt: TGTGCCAGCTCACCACCCCAGGGGGCCGACACTGAAGCTTTCTTT; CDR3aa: CASSPPQGADTEAFF
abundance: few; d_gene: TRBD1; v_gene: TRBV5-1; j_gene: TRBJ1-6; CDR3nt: TGCGCCAGCAGCAGACAGGGGCAGGGTAATTCACCCCTCCACTTT; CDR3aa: CASSRQGQGNSPLHF
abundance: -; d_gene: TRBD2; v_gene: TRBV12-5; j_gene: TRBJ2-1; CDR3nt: TGTGCTAGTGGTCCTCAACTAGCGGGGGGTTTCAATGAGCAGTTCTTC; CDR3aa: CASGPQLAGGFNEQFF
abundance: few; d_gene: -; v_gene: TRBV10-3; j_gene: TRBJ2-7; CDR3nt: TGTGCCATCAGTGGGCAGGGCTACGAGCAGTACTTC; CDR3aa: CAISGQGYEQYF
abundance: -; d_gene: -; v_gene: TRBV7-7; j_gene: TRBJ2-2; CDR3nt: TGTGCTAGCAGTCTCTCAGGGAACACCGGGGAGCTGTTTTTT; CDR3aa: CASSLSGNTGELFF
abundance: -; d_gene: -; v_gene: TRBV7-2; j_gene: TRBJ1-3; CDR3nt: TGTGCCAGCAGCCCTGGGTGGAGGGTGGGGATCTCTGGAAACACCATATATTTT; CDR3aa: CASSPGWRVGISGNTIYF
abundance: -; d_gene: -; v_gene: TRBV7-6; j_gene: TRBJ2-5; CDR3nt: TGTGCCAGCAGCTTAGGTTCCGTAAAAGAGACCCAGTACTTC; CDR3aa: CASSLGSVKETQYF
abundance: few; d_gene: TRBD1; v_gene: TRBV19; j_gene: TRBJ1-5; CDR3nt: TGTGCCAGTAGTATTCCAGGGGGGGACAATCAGCCCCAGCATTTT; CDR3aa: CASSIPGGDNQPQHF
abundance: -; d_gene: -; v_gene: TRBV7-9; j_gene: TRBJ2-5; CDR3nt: TGTGCCAGCAGCTTAATGGCCCAAGAGACCCAGTACTTC; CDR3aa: CASSLMAQETQYF